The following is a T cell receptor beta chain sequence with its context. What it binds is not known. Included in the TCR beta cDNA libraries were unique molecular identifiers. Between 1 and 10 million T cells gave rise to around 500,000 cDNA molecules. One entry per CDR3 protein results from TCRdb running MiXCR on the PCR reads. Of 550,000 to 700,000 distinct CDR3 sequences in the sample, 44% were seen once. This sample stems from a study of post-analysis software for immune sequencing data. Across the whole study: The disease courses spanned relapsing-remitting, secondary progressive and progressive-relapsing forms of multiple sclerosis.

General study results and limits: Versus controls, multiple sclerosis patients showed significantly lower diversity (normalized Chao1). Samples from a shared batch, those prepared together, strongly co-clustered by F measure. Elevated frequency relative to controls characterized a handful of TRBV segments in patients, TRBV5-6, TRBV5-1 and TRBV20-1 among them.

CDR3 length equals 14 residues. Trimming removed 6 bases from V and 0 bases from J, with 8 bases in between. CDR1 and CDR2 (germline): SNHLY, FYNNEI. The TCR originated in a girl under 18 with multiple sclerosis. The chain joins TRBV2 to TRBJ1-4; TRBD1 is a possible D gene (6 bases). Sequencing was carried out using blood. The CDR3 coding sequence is TGTGCCAGCAGAGGGACATCAACTAATGAAAAACTGTTTTTT. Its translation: CASRGTSTNEKLFF.